This T cell receptor (beta chain) was sequenced during a study of blood T cell repertoires in COVID-19. Study-level background: The United States, Italy and Spain provided the acute and convalescent COVID-19 samples.

In the original workflow: Researchers report that nucleated cell counts were estimated from reference gene primer amplification. Assay: immunoSEQ multiplex PCR; the TCRdb copy retains only in-frame clones and omits some. The D gene and trimming were derived from the DNA, and the V and J assignments and clone size from that table. This table has more than 300,000 clones, about 90% appearing once. Patients in Seattle were enrolled during active infection, then followed longitudinally. The CDR3 is 15 amino acids. Germline CDR1 reads SEHNR; CDR2 reads FQNEAQ (reference sequence). V lost 3 bases and J lost 8; bases outside the gene matches: 4.

This chain connects TRBV7-9 to TRBJ1-6; TRBD1 aligns across 10 bases. Sample: peripheral blood. The TCR was taken from a woman aged 25-40 years with COVID-19, enrolled during active disease. CDR3 nucleotide sequence: TGTGCCAGCAGCTTCCCGGGACAGGGGTATTCACCCCTCCACTTT. Its translation is CASSFPGQGYSPLHF.